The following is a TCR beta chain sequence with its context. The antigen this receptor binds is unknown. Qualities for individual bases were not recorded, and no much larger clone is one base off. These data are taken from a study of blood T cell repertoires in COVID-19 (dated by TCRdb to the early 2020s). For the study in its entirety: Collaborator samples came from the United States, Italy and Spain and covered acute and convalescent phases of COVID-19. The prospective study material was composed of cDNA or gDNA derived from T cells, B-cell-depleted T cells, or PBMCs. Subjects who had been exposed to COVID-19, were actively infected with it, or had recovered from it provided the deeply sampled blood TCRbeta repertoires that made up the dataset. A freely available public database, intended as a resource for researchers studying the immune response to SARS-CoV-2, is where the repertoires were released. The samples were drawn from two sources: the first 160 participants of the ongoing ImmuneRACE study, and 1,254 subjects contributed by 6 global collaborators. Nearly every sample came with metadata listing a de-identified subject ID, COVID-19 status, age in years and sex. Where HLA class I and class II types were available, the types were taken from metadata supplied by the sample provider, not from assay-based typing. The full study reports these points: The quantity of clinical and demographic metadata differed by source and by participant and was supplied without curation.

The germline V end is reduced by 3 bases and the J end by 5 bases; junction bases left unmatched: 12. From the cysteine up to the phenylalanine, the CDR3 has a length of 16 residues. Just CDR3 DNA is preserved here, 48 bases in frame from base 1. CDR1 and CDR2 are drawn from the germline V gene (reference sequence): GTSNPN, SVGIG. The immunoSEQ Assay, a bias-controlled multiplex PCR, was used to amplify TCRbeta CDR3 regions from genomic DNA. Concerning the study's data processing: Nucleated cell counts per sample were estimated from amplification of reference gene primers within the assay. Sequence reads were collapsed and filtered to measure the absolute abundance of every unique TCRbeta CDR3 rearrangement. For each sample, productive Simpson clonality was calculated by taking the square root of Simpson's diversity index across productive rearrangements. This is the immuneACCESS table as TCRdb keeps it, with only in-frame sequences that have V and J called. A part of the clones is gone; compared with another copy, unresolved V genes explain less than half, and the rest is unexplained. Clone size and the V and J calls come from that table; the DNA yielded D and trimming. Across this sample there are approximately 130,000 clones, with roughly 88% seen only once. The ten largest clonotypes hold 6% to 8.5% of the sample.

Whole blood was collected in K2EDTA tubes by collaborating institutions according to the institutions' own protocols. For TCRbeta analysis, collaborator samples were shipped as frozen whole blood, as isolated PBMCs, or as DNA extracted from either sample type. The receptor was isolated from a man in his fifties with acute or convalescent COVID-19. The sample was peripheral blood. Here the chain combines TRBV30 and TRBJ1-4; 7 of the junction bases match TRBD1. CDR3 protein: CAWSRRTGAGNEKLFF. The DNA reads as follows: TGTGCCTGGAGCCGACGTACAGGGGCAGGAAATGAAAAACTGTTTTTT.